This TCR beta chain was found in a study of read filtering for tumor transcriptome and immune sequencing. Study context: Mean patient age was approximately 66 years, range roughly 40 to 85; around 16 male, 14 female. Per sample, TCR-region reads ranged about 4 to 11 million by IR-seq, roughly 85 to 1,300 by RNA-seq. Whole-transcriptome libraries were prepared after DNase treatment.

From about 400 ng of RNA, a library with molecular barcoded alpha/delta and beta/gamma adaptors was made. Using its own MiXCR run on the reads, TCRdb lists one record per CDR3 protein. Seen here are approximately 40,000 distinct CDR3 sequences, 12% to 15% observed once, and the top ten hold around 19%. This clonotype was recorded many times. Germline trimming cut 4 bases from V and 3 bases from J; bases unmatched to any gene: 8. CDR3 size: 16 residues. Germline V gene lookup returns CDR1 SGHTA and CDR2 FQGTGA. Sequencing was performed on a population of CD138-negative cells sorted from bone marrow. This TCR was sampled from a donor at least 40 years old with multiple myeloma. The rearrangement links TRBV7-3 to TRBJ2-1; 8 bases match TRBD2. CDR3 sequence reads: CASSSLPTSVYNEQFF. CDR3 in DNA: TGTGCCAGCAGCTCACTCCCGACTAGCGTCTACAATGAGCAGTTCTTC.